The rows below give T cell receptor beta chains drawn from one sample of a study of shared clonotypes between healthy human individuals. Clones were read by immunoSEQ multiplex PCR, and TCRdb kept only the in-frame ones, dropping some. Of some 2,500,000 clones listed, roughly 90% were seen once; the top ten hold 0.3% to 0.45%. The sample taken for sequencing was naive CD4+ T cells from PBMCs. The receptors were sampled from a man in his late teens or twenties in good health. Some clones in this sample may be carry-over from other donors' samples. Both conserved end residues are part of each CDR3. D genes are given only for firm matches. Clone size is stated in some rows and not others, as once, few, many or a class when expanded.

>TRBV5-6|.|.|TRBJ2-7
CASSLGRYEQYF
TGTGCCAGCAGCTTGGGACGCTACGAGCAGTACTTC
>TRBV14|.|TRBD2|TRBJ2-7
CASSPETSGRYEQYF
TGTGCCAGCAGCCCTGAGACTAGCGGGAGGTACGAGCAGTACTTC
>TRBV5-4|.|TRBD2|TRBJ2-3
CASSKKTSGITDTQYF
TGTGCCAGCAGCAAAAAGACTAGCGGAATCACAGATACGCAGTATTTT
>TRBV29-1|.|TRBD2|TRBJ2-7
CSVWGVAGGLREQYF
TGCAGCGTTTGGGGCGTGGCGGGAGGGCTTCGAGAGCAGTACTTC
>TRBV7-2|once|TRBD2|TRBJ2-1
CASSQGGLAGVGEQFF
TGTGCCAGCAGCCAAGGGGGGTTAGCGGGAGTGGGTGAGCAGTTCTTC
>TRBV10-3|once|TRBD1|TRBJ1-1
CAISVGGRGTEAFF
TGTGCCATCAGCGTAGGGGGCCGGGGCACTGAAGCTTTCTTT
>TRBV4-3|.|TRBD1|TRBJ2-2
CASSQGVSGGRVSTGELFF
TGCGCCAGCAGCCAAGGTGTTTCAGGGGGACGCGTAAGTACCGGGGAGCTGTTTTTT
>TRBV7-9|once|TRBD2|TRBJ2-3
CASSLSSLAGSFTDTQYF
TGTGCCAGCAGCTTAAGTTCGCTAGCGGGGAGTTTCACAGATACGCAGTATTTT
>TRBV28|.|TRBD2|TRBJ2-1
CASSGDGTSGRKVDYNEQFF
TGTGCCAGCAGCGGTGACGGGACTAGCGGGAGAAAGGTAGACTACAATGAGCAGTTCTTC
>TRBV11-2|.|.|TRBJ1-3
CASSAGPNSGNTIYF
TGTGCCAGCAGCGCGGGGCCCAACTCTGGAAACACCATATATTTT
>TRBV4-3|.|TRBD2|TRBJ2-2
CASSQTWGEGRSGELFF
TGCGCCAGCAGCCAAACCTGGGGGGAGGGCCGTTCCGGGGAGCTGTTTTTT
>TRBV11-1|.|TRBD1|TRBJ2-7
CASSHRGNEQYF
TGTGCCAGCAGCCACAGGGGTAACGAGCAGTACTTC
>TRBV6-1|.|TRBD1|TRBJ2-1
CASSELRGQGFF
TGTGCCAGCAGTGAGCTTCGGGGACAGGGCTTCTTC
>TRBV7-9|.|TRBD2|TRBJ2-2
CASSRGLAGTGTGELFF
TGTGCCAGCAGCCGCGGACTAGCGGGGACGGGCACCGGGGAGCTGTTTTTT
>TRBV12-5|few|.|TRBJ1-2
CASGRNRGNYGYTF
TGTGCTAGTGGCCGAAACCGAGGCAACTATGGCTACACCTTC
>TRBV28|.|.|TRBJ1-4
CASSRTAQTNEKLFF
TGTGCCAGCAGTCGGACAGCACAAACTAATGAAAAACTGTTTTTT
>TRBV5-1|.|.|TRBJ2-2
CASGLDSTNTGELFF
TGCGCCAGCGGCCTGGACAGCACGAACACCGGGGAGCTGTTTTTT
>TRBV6-5|.|.|TRBJ2-5
CASARMAVVQETQYF
TGTGCCAGCGCGCGGATGGCAGTCGTACAAGAGACCCAGTACTTC
>TRBV28|.|TRBD2|TRBJ2-5
CAGKTSGTETQYF
TGTGCCGGAAAGACTAGCGGGACGGAGACCCAGTACTTC
>TRBV12-5|.|.|TRBJ2-1
CASGRGRFRTSNHSPYNEQFF
TGTGCTAGTGGCCGGGGACGATTTCGGACTTCGAACCACTCGCCCTACAATGAGCAGTTCTTC
>TRBV30|once|.|TRBJ2-7
CAWSDRYEQYF
TGTGCCTGGAGCGACCGATACGAGCAGTACTTC
>TRBV7-3|.|.|TRBJ1-2
CASSPDRDLAYGYTF
TGTGCCAGCAGCCCTGACCGGGATTTGGCCTATGGCTACACCTTC
>TRBV28|.|.|TRBJ2-7
CASSPPGGLPYEQYF
TGTGCCAGCAGTCCGCCCGGGGGGCTTCCCTACGAGCAGTACTTC
>TRBV5-1|.|.|TRBJ2-4
CASSLGVGLDIQYF
TGCGCCAGCAGCCTCGGGGTGGGCCTGGACATTCAGTACTTC
>TRBV18|.|.|TRBJ1-5
CASSPLGNRDQPQHF
TGTGCCAGCTCACCACTGGGGAATCGGGATCAGCCCCAGCATTTT
>TRBV4-2|.|.|TRBJ2-1
CASSPRGAAYNEQFF
TGTGCCAGCAGCCCTCGGGGGGCCGCCTACAATGAGCAGTTCTTC
>TRBV7-9|.|TRBD2|TRBJ2-3
CASSYGTSGRYTQYF
TGTGCCAGCAGCTATGGGACTAGCGGGAGATATACGCAGTATTTT
>TRBV28|.|.|TRBJ1-2
CASRFLGQTNYGYTF
TGTGCCAGCAGGTTCCTTGGACAGACAAACTATGGCTACACCTTC